These 14 T cell receptor beta chains were sequenced from one sample in a study of T-cell memory formation after mild COVID-19 (dated by TCRdb to the early 2020s). Libraries came from 5' RACE. The instrument was an Illumina NovaSeq 6000. TCRdb handled the public reads itself, with Q25 trimming in fastp and clone calling in MiXCR, and kept productive beta chains. Identical CDR3 protein sequences are pooled into one entry, listed with their most common genes and DNA. The sample table holds hundreds of thousands of distinct CDR3 sequences, of which around 28% were seen once. The ten biggest clones cover roughly 14% of the sample. Sequences were obtained from PBMCs or a T cell subset sorted from them (not recorded which). The receptor set was obtained from an adult woman who had mild COVID-19 (a few samples of this study predate the infection). The sample titles of this study are shuffled in the database, so cell type and time point are left out; the donor was told from shared clones.

This clonotype was detected a few times. This chain joins TRBV20-1 and TRBJ2-1; 8 bases align to TRBD2. CDR1 and CDR2 from the germline V gene are DFQATT and SNEGSKA (reference sequence). This CDR3 is built from 14 residues. The trim removed 0 bases at V and 5 bases at J, leaving 3 bases unmatched. The CDR3 DNA is TGCAGTGCTAGAGATTGGACTAGCAACAATGAGCAGTTCTTC. Translating gives CSARDWTSNNEQFF.

This clonotype has just a few counts. V and J are TRBV5-1 and TRBJ2-2; D may be TRBD1 (6 bases). V shed 4 bases and J shed 2 bases, with 12 bases lying between them. The CDR3 sequence is 15 residues long. CDR1 and CDR2 from the germline V gene are SGHRS and YFSETQ. The CDR3 reads CASSPQGYNTGELFF. The CDR3 nucleotides are TGCGCCAGCAGCCCACAGGGTTATAACACCGGGGAGCTGTTTTTT.

V is TRBV21-1 and J is TRBJ2-5; TRBD2, the table's D call, was not compared with the DNA. TRBV21-1 represents a pseudogene. This CDR3 has 22 amino acids. In nucleotides, the CDR3 is TGTGCCAGCAGCAAAGCTAGTTTCTTTAGATGGACTAGCGGGCTTGGACAAGAGACCCAGTACTTC. Amino acids: CASSKASFFRWTSGLGQETQYF.

This clonotype was observed a handful of times. The CDR3 DNA follows: TGTGCCAGCAGTAACCGGGACAGTGAGCTGCATGGCTACACCTTC. Translation: CASSNRDSELHGYTF. The V call is TRBV12-3 or TRBV12-4, the J call TRBJ1-2; 7 bases agree with TRBD1. V lost 5 bases and J lost 6; bases outside the gene matches: 12. There are 15 residues in the CDR3.

This clonotype appeared a few times. J is TRBJ2-7 and V is TRBV29-1; D is possibly TRBD1 (6 bases). This CDR3 has 15 residues. V was trimmed by 2 bases and J by 2 bases, leaving 16 bases between them. Germline V gene lookup returns CDR1 SQVTM and CDR2 ANQGSEA. For the CDR3, the DNA is TGCAGCGTTGAATCGGACAGTAGGTCGCCCTACGAGCAGTACTTC. It is translated as CSVESDSRSPYEQYF.

This clonotype has only a few counts. This chain links TRBV6-6 with TRBJ2-7, with 7 bases identical to TRBD2. This CDR3 region has 13 residues. Losses at the gene ends were 5 bases for V and 5 bases for J; bases not matched to a gene: 6. Germline-derived CDR1 and CDR2 are MNHNY and SVGAGI (reference sequence). The CDR3 spells CASSRSGGDEQYF. The CDR3 nucleotides are TGTGCCAGCAGTAGATCGGGGGGTGACGAGCAGTACTTC.

V gene TRBV10-2 combines with J gene TRBJ2-1; TRBD2 aligns across 7 bases. This CDR3 region has 15 residues. Germline lookup yields CDR1 WSHSY and CDR2 SAAADI. The trim removed 7 bases at V and 4 bases at J, leaving 10 bases unmatched. This chain's CDR3 is CASKDLAEGYNEQFF. The DNA of the CDR3 is TGCGCCAGCAAGGACCTAGCGGAAGGATACAATGAGCAGTTCTTC.

The genes are TRBV24-1 and TRBJ2-5, with 7 bases lining up with TRBD1. Germline trimming cut 9 bases from V and 5 bases from J; bases unmatched to any gene: 11. This CDR3 is built from 14 residues. In germline, CDR1 is KGHDR, CDR2 SFDVKD. The CDR3 region is CATAGTGVGETQYF. CDR3 coding DNA: TGTGCCACCGCCGGTACAGGGGTAGGGGAGACCCAGTACTTC.

The chain has TRBV5-6 and TRBJ2-1, with 7 bases fitting TRBD1. The CDR3 loop spans 12 amino acids. The ends lost 1 base at V and 12 bases at J; junction bases unmatched: 4. Germline values: CDR1 SGHDT, CDR2 YYEEEE. The DNA for the CDR3 is TGTGCCAGCAGCTTGCCCGGGACAGCGCAGTTCTTC. It encodes CASSLPGTAQFF.

As to this clonotype: One junction end disagrees with the germline gene, perhaps due to a read error. This chain links TRBV6-6 with TRBJ2-7, with D hard to call. Germline V gene data show CDR1 as MNHNY and CDR2 as SVGAGI (reference sequence). CDR3 length equals 14 residues. The CDR3 bases are TGTGCCAGCAGTTACAGCCAGGCTTCCTCCGAGCAGTACTTC. Protein sequence: CASSYSQASSEQYF.

The sample holds a few counts of this clonotype. The V call is TRBV5-5, the J call TRBJ2-2, with 9 bases aligning to TRBD1. The CDR3 sequence is 16 residues long. Trimming cost V 2 bases and J 6 bases; bases outside gene matches: 8. Germline CDR1 is SGHKS and CDR2 is YYEKEE (reference sequence). In DNA, the CDR3 is TGTGCCAGCAGCTTTACGGGACAGGGAGTTCCCGGGGAGCTGTTTTTT. It translates to CASSFTGQGVPGELFF.

The chain has TRBV7-4 and TRBJ2-4, with D possibly matching TRBD2 (5 bases). In germline, CDR1 is SGHVT, CDR2 SQSDAQ. V gave up 5 bases and J gave up 2 bases, with 19 bases separating them. The CDR3 loop spans 17 amino acids. The CDR3 loop is CASSAPRTTRSKNIQYF. The CDR3 DNA follows: TGTGCCAGCAGCGCCCCTAGGACCACTAGATCCAAAAACATTCAGTACTTC.

The chain links TRBV5-1 to TRBJ2-7, with 7 positions matching TRBD1. The germline V gene encodes CDR1 SGHRS and CDR2 YFSETQ. The CDR3 totals 14 residues. Germline trimming cut 1 base from V and 5 bases from J; bases unmatched to any gene: 6. The CDR3 DNA sequence: TGCGCCAGCAGCTTGCCCACAGGGGTCCACGAGCAGTACTTC. Its translation is CASSLPTGVHEQYF.

The chain joins TRBV27 to TRBJ2-7; 7 positions match TRBD2. The CDR3 extends over 16 amino acids. After removal of 8 bases from V and 6 bases from J, the junction contained 19 bases not matched to a gene. The germline CDR1 and CDR2 sequences are MNHEY and SMNVEV (reference sequence). CDR3 sequence (DNA): TGTGCCAGCGGCGGAACTATGGGAGGGGCGTACGGCGAGCAGTACTTC. Protein: CASGGTMGGAYGEQYF.